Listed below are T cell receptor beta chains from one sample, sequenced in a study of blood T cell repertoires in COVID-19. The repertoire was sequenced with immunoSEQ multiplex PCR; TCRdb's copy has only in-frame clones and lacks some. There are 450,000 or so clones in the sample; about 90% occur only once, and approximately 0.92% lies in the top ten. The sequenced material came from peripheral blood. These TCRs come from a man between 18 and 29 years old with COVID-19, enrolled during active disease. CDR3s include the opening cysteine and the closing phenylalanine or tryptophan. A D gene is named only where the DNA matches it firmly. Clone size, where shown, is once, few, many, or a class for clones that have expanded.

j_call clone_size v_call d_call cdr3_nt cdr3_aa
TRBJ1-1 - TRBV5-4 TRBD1 TGTGCCAGCAGCCCGTCCCAGGGGGGGAACACTGAAGCTTTCTTT CASSPSQGGNTEAFF
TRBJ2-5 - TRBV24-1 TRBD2 TGTGCCACCAGTGATCCCTCCGGGGGGGGGTTGGAGACCCAGTACTTC CATSDPSGGGLETQYF
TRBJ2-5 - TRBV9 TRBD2 TGTGCCAGCAGCCCAAGCGGGGGGATCGGGACCCAGTACTTC CASSPSGGIGTQYF
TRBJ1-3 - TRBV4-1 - TGCGCCAGCAGCCCCAGAGGAATCGGAAACACCATATATTTT CASSPRGIGNTIYF
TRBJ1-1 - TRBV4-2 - TGTGCCAGCAGCCTTGTGGACAGTACCACTGAAGCTTTCTTT CASSLVDSTTEAFF
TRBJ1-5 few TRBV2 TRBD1 TGTGCCAGCAGCCTACAGGGGGGACAGCCCCAGCATTTT CASSLQGGQPQHF
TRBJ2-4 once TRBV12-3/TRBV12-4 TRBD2 TGTGCCAGCAGTTTAGGGGGGGGTGCTCAGTACTTC CASSLGGGAQYF
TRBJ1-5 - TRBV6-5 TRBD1 TGTGCCAGCTCTGGGGGACAGGTACCTCAGCCCCAGCATTTT CASSGGQVPQPQHF
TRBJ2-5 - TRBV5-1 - TGCGCCAGCAGCTTGAACAGGGAAGAGACCCAGTACTTC CASSLNREETQYF
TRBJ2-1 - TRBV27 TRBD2 TGTGCCAGCAGTGAACTAGCGGGTGAGCAGTTCTTC CASSELAGEQFF
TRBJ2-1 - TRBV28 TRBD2 TGTGCCAGCAGTTTTCTCCAAGCGGGGGAGCACAATGAGCAGTTCTTC CASSFLQAGEHNEQFF
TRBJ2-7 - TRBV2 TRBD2 TGTGCCAGCAGTCCGTCCGGGACTAGCAGCAACTACGAGCAGTACTTC CASSPSGTSSNYEQYF
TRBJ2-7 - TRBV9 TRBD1 TGTGCCAGCAGCGTAGCGGTCAGGGGGAGCGAGCAGTACTTC CASSVAVRGSEQYF
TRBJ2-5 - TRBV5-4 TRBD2 TGTGCCAGTAGTTTTGGGGGAGGGGACCAAGAGACCCAGTACTTC CASSFGGGDQETQYF
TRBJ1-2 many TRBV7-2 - TGTGCCAGCAGCTTAGCGGCAGGGAATAACTATGGCTACACCTTC CASSLAAGNNYGYTF
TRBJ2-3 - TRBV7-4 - TGTGCCAGCAGCTCTCAGCGGTCCCCGAACACAGATACGCAGTATTTT CASSSQRSPNTDTQYF
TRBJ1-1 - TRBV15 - TGTGCCACCAGCAGGGTCCCGGACACTGAAGCTTTCTTT CATSRVPDTEAFF
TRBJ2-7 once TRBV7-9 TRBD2 TGTGCCAGCAGCTTCTTAGCGGGGGAATCCTACGAGCAGTACTTC CASSFLAGESYEQYF
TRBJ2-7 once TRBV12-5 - TGTGCTAGTGGGGGAGGGGGGACCTACGAGCAGTACTTC CASGGGGTYEQYF
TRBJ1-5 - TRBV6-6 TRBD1 TGTGCCAGCAGTTACTCTTCCAGGGGGAGCAATCAGCCCCAGCATTTT CASSYSSRGSNQPQHF
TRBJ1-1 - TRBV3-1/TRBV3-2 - TGTGCCAGCAGCCGAGGGACATACACTGAAGCTTTCTTT CASSRGTYTEAFF